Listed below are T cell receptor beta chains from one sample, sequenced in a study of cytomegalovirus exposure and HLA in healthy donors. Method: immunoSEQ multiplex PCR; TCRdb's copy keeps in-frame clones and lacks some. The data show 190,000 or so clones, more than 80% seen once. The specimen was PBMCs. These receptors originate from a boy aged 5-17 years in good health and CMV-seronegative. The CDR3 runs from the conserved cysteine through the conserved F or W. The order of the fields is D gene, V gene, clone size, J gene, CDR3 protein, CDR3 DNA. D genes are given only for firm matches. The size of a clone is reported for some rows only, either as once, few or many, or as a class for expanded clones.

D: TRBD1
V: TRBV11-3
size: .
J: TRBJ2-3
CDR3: CASSRSGGTDTQYF
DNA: TGTGCCAGCAGTAGGTCAGGGGGTACAGATACGCAGTATTTT

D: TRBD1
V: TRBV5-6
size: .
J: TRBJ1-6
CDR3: CASSGTGTGESPLHF
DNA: TGTGCCAGCAGCGGGACCGGGACAGGGGAATCACCCCTCCACTTT

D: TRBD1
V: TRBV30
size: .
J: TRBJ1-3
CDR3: CAWSAIDRGSGNTIYF
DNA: TGTGCCTGGAGTGCGATCGACAGGGGGTCTGGAAACACCATATATTTT

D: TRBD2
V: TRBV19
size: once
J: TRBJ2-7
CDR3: CASSIGLADSYEQYF
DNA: TGTGCCAGTAGTATCGGGCTAGCGGACTCCTACGAGCAGTACTTC

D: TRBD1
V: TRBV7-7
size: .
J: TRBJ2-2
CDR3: CASSLATGGTGELFF
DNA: TGTGCTAGCAGCTTGGCCACAGGGGGTACCGGGGAGCTGTTTTTT

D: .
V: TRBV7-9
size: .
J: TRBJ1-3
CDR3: CATARGGGNTIYF
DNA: TGTGCCACCGCTAGGGGAGGAGGAAACACCATATATTTT

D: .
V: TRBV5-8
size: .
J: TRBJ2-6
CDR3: CASRLDGVSSGANVLTF
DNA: TGTGCCAGCCGGTTGGATGGAGTCAGCTCTGGGGCCAACGTCCTGACTTTC

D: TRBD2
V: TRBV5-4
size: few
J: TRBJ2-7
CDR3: CASSFILASSARYEQYF
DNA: TGTGCCAGCAGCTTCATACTAGCGAGTTCGGCTCGCTACGAGCAGTACTTC

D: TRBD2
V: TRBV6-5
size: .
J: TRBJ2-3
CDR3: CASSTSGGGGTQYF
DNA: TGTGCCAGCAGTACTAGCGGGGGGGGAGGTACGCAGTATTTT

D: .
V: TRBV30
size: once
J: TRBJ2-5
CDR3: CALNQGQETQYF
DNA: TGTGCCTTGAACCAGGGACAAGAGACCCAGTACTTC

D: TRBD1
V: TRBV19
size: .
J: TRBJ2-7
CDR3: CATSAGGYSYEQYF
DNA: TGTGCCACCTCAGCAGGGGGCTATTCCTACGAGCAGTACTTC

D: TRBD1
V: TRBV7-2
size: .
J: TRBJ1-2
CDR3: CASSWRDSLNYGYTF
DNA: TGTGCCAGCAGCTGGCGGGACAGCCTTAACTATGGCTACACCTTC

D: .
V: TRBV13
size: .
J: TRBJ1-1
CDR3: CASSPRTENTEAFF
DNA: TGTGCCAGCAGCCCGCGGACAGAGAACACTGAAGCTTTCTTT

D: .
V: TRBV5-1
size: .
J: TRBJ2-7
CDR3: CASSLEPGQEGFSYEQYF
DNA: TGCGCCAGCAGCTTGGAACCAGGGCAGGAAGGGTTCTCCTACGAGCAGTACTTC

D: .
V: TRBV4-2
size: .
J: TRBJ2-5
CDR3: CASSQDYTQETQYF
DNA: TGTGCCAGCAGCCAAGATTACACCCAAGAGACCCAGTACTTC

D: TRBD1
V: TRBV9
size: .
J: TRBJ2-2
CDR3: CASSVGQGFTGELFF
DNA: TGTGCCAGCAGCGTGGGACAGGGCTTCACCGGGGAGCTGTTTTTT

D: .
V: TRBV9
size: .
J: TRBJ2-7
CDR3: CASSVPIYEQYF
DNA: TGTGCCAGCAGCGTCCCGATTTACGAGCAGTACTTC

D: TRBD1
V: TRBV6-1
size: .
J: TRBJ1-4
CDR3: CASSEAGTGGEKLFF
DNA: TGTGCCAGCAGTGAGGCCGGGACAGGGGGCGAAAAACTGTTTTTT

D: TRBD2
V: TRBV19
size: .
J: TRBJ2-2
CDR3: CASSAAGGTTGELFF
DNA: TGTGCCAGTAGTGCAGCGGGAGGTACGACCGGGGAGCTGTTTTTT

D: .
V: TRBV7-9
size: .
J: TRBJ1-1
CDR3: CASSLRQDNTEAFF
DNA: TGTGCCAGCAGCCTCCGACAGGATAACACTGAAGCTTTCTTT

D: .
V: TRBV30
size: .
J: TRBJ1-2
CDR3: CAWMVNSYTANYGYTF
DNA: TGTGCCTGGATGGTGAACAGCTATACCGCTAACTATGGCTACACCTTC

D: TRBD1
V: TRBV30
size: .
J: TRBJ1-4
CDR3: CAWGVGGTEDEKLFF
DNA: TGTGCCTGGGGGGTTGGGGGGACAGAAGATGAAAAACTGTTTTTT

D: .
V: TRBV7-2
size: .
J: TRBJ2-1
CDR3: CASSLGLTAHNEQFF
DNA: TGTGCCAGCAGCTTAGGACTCACGGCCCACAATGAGCAGTTCTTC

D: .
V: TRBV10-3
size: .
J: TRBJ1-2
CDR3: CAISENVRVSNYGYTF
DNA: TGTGCCATCAGCGAGAACGTCAGGGTATCCAACTATGGCTACACCTTC

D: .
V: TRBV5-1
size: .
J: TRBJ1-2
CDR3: CASSQTGNYGYTF
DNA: TGCGCCAGCAGCCAAACAGGGAACTATGGCTACACCTTC

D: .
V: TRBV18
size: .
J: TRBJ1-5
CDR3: CASSREMSNQPQHF
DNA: TGTGCCAGCTCACGGGAGATGAGCAATCAGCCCCAGCATTTT

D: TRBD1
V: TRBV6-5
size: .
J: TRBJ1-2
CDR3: CASRIGQVYGYTF
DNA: TGTGCCAGTCGAATCGGACAGGTCTATGGCTACACCTTC

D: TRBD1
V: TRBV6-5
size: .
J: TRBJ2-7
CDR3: CASSYDRGDEQYF
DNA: TGTGCCAGCAGTTACGACAGGGGGGACGAGCAGTACTTC

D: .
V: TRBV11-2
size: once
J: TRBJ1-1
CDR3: CASSLVYGGEAFF
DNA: TGTGCCAGCAGCTTAGTTTACGGGGGTGAAGCTTTCTTT

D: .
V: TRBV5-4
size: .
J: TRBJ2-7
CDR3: CASSLAFGGTSSYEQYF
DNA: TGTGCCAGCAGCTTGGCGTTTGGCGGGACGAGCTCCTACGAGCAGTACTTC

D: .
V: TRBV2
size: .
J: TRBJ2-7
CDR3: CASTASYEQYF
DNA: TGTGCCAGTACAGCCTCCTACGAGCAGTACTTC

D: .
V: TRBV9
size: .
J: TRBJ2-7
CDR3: CASSVDSPYEQYF
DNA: TGTGCCAGCAGCGTAGACAGCCCCTACGAGCAGTACTTC

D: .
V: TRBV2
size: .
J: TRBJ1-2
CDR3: CASSVTGENYGYTF
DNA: TGTGCCAGCAGTGTGACAGGAGAGAACTATGGCTACACCTTC

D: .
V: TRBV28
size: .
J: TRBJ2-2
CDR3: CASSQTGYLTGELFF
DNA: TGTGCCAGCAGCCAAACAGGGTACCTCACCGGGGAGCTGTTTTTT

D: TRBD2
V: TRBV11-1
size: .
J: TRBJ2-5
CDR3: CASSSLAGGQETQYF
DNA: TGTGCCAGCAGCTCGCTAGCGGGGGGCCAAGAGACCCAGTACTTC

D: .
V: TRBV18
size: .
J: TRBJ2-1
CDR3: CASSPGGTRGAHNEQFF
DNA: TGTGCCAGCTCACCGGGGGGTACTCGCGGGGCACACAATGAGCAGTTCTTC

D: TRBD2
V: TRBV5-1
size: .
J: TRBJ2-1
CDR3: CASSLLAGGKNEQFF
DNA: TGCGCCAGCAGCTTACTAGCGGGGGGAAAGAATGAGCAGTTCTTC

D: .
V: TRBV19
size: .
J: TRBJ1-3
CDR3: CASSIDIRVVSGNTIYF
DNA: TGTGCCAGTAGTATAGATATTCGGGTCGTCTCTGGAAACACCATATATTTT

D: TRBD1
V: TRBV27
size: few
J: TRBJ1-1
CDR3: CASSPWTGERMNTEAFF
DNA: TGTGCCAGCAGTCCTTGGACAGGGGAGAGGATGAACACTGAAGCTTTCTTT

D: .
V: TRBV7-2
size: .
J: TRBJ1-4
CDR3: CASSLEFGLINEKLFF
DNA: TGTGCCAGCAGCTTAGAGTTTGGACTGATTAATGAAAAACTGTTTTTT

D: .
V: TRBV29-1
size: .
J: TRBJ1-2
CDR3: CSVEDNGRRGYTF
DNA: TGCAGCGTTGAAGATAATGGCAGGCGTGGCTACACCTTC

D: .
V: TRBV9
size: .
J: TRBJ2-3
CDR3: CASSPQGRADTQYF
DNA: TGTGCCAGCAGCCCTCAGGGAAGGGCAGATACGCAGTATTTT

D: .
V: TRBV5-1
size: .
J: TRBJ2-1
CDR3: CASSLNSPGVTYNEQFF
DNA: TGCGCCAGCAGCTTGAACAGTCCGGGGGTTACCTACAATGAGCAGTTCTTC

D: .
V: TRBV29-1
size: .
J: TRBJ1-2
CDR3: CSVGGSRYGYTF
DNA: TGCAGCGTTGGGGGCTCTAGGTATGGCTACACCTTC

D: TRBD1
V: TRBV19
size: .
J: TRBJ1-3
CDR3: CASSTRQGASGNTIYF
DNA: TGTGCCAGTAGTACCCGACAGGGGGCATCTGGAAACACCATATATTTT

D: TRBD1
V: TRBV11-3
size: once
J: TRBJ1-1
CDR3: CASSSTGGPNTEAFF
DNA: TGTGCCAGCAGCTCGACAGGGGGCCCGAACACTGAAGCTTTCTTT

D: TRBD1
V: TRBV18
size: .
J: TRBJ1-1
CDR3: CASSLDRTDTEAFF
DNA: TGTGCCAGCTCTCTGGACAGGACGGACACTGAAGCTTTCTTT

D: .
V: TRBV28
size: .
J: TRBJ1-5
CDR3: CASSFGGQYNQPQHF
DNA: TGTGCCAGCAGTTTCGGAGGACAGTACAATCAGCCCCAGCATTTT

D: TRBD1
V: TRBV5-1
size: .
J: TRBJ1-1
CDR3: CASSLFPEGAGEAFF
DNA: TGCGCCAGCAGCTTATTCCCAGAGGGGGCGGGTGAAGCTTTCTTT

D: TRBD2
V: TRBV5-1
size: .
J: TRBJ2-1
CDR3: CASRVAGSNEQFF
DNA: TGCGCCAGCAGAGTAGCGGGGTCCAATGAGCAGTTCTTC

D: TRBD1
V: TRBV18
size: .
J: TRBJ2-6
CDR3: CASPTTDRAGANVLTF
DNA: TGTGCCAGCCCCACAACGGACAGGGCTGGGGCCAACGTCCTGACTTTC

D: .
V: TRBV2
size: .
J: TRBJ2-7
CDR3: CASSAGLAYEQYF
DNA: TGTGCCAGCAGTGCGGGACTTGCCTACGAGCAGTACTTC

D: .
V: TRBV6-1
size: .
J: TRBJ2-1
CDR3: CASSEAGGAYNEQFF
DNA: TGTGCCAGCAGTGAAGCGGGAGGCGCCTACAATGAGCAGTTCTTC

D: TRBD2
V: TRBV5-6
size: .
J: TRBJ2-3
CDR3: CASSLPAGGLGTDTQYF
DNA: TGTGCCAGCAGCTTGCCGGCGGGGGGGCTGGGCACAGATACGCAGTATTTT

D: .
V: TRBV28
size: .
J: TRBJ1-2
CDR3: CASSSSGAPNYGYTF
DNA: TGTGCCAGCAGTAGTTCAGGGGCACCTAACTATGGCTACACCTTC

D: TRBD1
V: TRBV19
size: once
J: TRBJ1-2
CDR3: CASSIGRGLYGYTF
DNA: TGTGCCAGTAGTATAGGCAGGGGGCTTTATGGCTACACCTTC

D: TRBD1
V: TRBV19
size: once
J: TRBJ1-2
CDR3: CASSRQGDGYTF
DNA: TGTGCCAGTAGTCGACAGGGTGATGGCTACACCTTC

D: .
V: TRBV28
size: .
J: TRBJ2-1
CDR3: CASSTNSLRGLNEQFF
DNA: TGTGCCAGCTCGACTAACAGCCTCCGGGGGTTAAATGAGCAGTTCTTC

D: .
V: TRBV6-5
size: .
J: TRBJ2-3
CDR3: CASRRGWTDTQYF
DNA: TGTGCCAGCAGGCGGGGATGGACAGATACGCAGTATTTT

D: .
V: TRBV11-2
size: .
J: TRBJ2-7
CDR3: CASSSISGTYEQYF
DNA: TGTGCCAGCAGCTCTATTTCCGGGACCTACGAGCAGTACTTC